These 18 T cell receptor beta chains originate from one sample sequenced in a study of radiotherapy plus CTLA-4 blockade in lung cancer. The repertoire was sequenced with immunoSEQ multiplex PCR; TCRdb's copy has only in-frame clones and lacks some. This table holds some 27,000 clones, about 76% found once. Sample: peripheral blood, taken from a patient treated with radiotherapy plus ipilimumab. Source of these receptors: a human donor with non-small cell lung cancer that progressed on radiotherapy plus ipilimumab.

The gene calls are TRBV11-2 and TRBJ2-3; 7 bases are a match to TRBD1. The V and J ends lost 5 bases and 7 bases, in that order; junction bases with no gene match: 3. Germline V gene data show CDR1 as SGHAT and CDR2 as FQNNGV. The CDR3 spans 12 residues. In DNA, the CDR3 is TGTGCCAGCAGCCGACAGGGACATACGCAGTATTTT. Its protein product is CASSRQGHTQYF. Full variable domain (outside the CDR3, taken from reference TRBV11-2 and TRBJ2-3): EAGVAQSPRYKIIEKRQSVAFWCNPISGHATLYWYQQILGQGPKLLIQFQNNGVVDDSQLPKDRFSAERLKGVDSTLKIQPAKLEDSAVYLCASSRQGHTQYFGPGTRLTVL.

This chain uses TRBV2 with TRBJ2-3; D unresolved. The CDR3 sequence is 15 residues long. Germline V lookup: CDR1 SNHLY, CDR2 FYNNEI. V shed 3 bases and J shed 3 bases, with 13 bases lying between them. The CDR3 loop reads CASSDLRSGTDTQYF. CDR3 sequence (DNA): TGTGCCAGCAGTGATCTTCGGAGTGGTACAGATACGCAGTATTTT.

This clone came up once. J is TRBJ2-3 and V is TRBV6-5; 8 bases align to TRBD2. Trimming removed 0 bases from V and 1 base from J; junction bases left unmatched: 3. Germline CDR1 MNHEY, CDR2 SVGAGI. The CDR3 sequence is 16 residues long. The CDR3 bases are TGTGCCAGCAGTTACTCGACTAGCGCCCGCACAGATACGCAGTATTTT. It translates to CASSYSTSARTDTQYF.

The rearrangement joins TRBV7-2 to TRBJ1-5; no clear D gene. Trimming pared 6 bases from V and 0 bases from J, leaving 24 bases between. The CDR3 totals 19 residues. The germline V gene encodes CDR1 SGHTA and CDR2 FQGNSA. The CDR3 sequence: CASRSSNMTSPYSNQPQHF. The CDR3 region has the DNA TGTGCCAGCAGGTCTAGTAATATGACTAGCCCTTATAGCAATCAGCCCCAGCATTTT.

This chain connects TRBV6-5 to TRBJ2-2, with D perhaps TRBD1 or TRBD2 (5 bases each). Germline CDR1 is MNHEY and CDR2 is SVGAGI. The CDR3 consists of 15 residues. Trimming removed 1 base at V and 2 bases at J, with 8 bases between. The CDR3 bases are TGTGCCAGCAGTTACTGGGACGGCAACACCGGGGAGCTGTTTTTT. This translates into CASSYWDGNTGELFF.

This clone was found once. The chain uses TRBV7-3 and TRBJ2-1, with D unresolved. The CDR3 has 16 residues. Per the germline V gene, CDR1 is SGHTA and CDR2 is FQGTGA. V lost 6 bases to trimming and J lost 1 base, with 16 bases between them. This CDR3 reads CASSPISSISYNEQFF. The DNA of the CDR3 is TGTGCCAGCAGTCCGATCTCAAGCATTTCCTACAATGAGCAGTTCTTC.

The rearrangement joins TRBV2 to TRBJ1-4; TRBD1 agrees at 10 bases. The length of the CDR3 is 14 residues. Germline CDR1 SNHLY, CDR2 FYNNEI. J gave up 5 bases and V 6 bases, and 3 bases lay outside the gene matches. CDR3 bases: TGTGCCAGCAGGCCGGGACAGGGGAATGAAAAACTGTTTTTT. Protein: CASRPGQGNEKLFF.

The CDR3 DNA reads as TGTGCCACCAGCAGAGTCGACGAGGTCTATGGCTACACCTTC. Translating it yields CATSRVDEVYGYTF. J is TRBJ1-2 and V is TRBV15; D not resolved. V lost 1 base to trimming and J lost 4 bases, with 10 bases between them. The length of the CDR3 is 14 residues. Per germline, CDR1 LNHNV and CDR2 YYDKDF (reference sequence).

The chain is built from TRBV11-2 and TRBJ2-7; 10 positions agree with TRBD2. The CDR3 covers 18 residues. Germline V gene lookup returns CDR1 SGHAT and CDR2 FQNNGV. The V gene end was trimmed by 0 bases and the J gene end by 2 bases; junction bases not matched to a gene: 10. The CDR3 sequence: CASSLEGASGGGAYEQYF. CDR3 nucleotides: TGTGCCAGCAGCTTAGAAGGGGCTAGCGGGGGTGGGGCCTACGAGCAGTACTTC.

This sequence joins TRBV7-9 and TRBJ1-4; a weak D match, TRBD1 (6 bases). Germline lookup yields CDR1 SEHNR and CDR2 FQNEAQ (reference sequence). Deletions cut 5 bases from V and 4 bases from J, with 17 bases between. The CDR3 length is 16 residues. The CDR3 protein is CASSPRGQPINEKLFF. The CDR3 nucleotides are TGTGCCAGCAGCCCCCGCGGACAGCCTATTAATGAAAAACTGTTTTTT. Drawing the rest from reference TRBV7-9 and TRBJ1-4, the complete variable domain is DTGVSQNPRHKITKRGQNVTFRCDPISEHNRLYWYRQTLGQGPEFLTYFQNEAQLEKSRLLSDRFSAERPKGSFSTLEIQRTEQGDSAMYLCASSPRGQPINEKLFFGSGTQLSVL.

The chain has TRBV5-1 and TRBJ2-2; 11 positions match TRBD2. CDR3 length: 20 amino acids. CDR1 is SGHRS, CDR2 YFSETQ, per germline. Unmatched junction bases numbered 13, after V lost 3 bases and J lost 0 bases. CDR3: CASSWEGPGLAVSNTGELFF. DNA for the CDR3: TGCGCCAGCAGCTGGGAGGGCCCGGGACTAGCGGTATCGAACACCGGGGAGCTGTTTTTT.

The rearrangement uses TRBV28 and TRBJ1-3, with 7 positions matching TRBD1. V was pared by 3 bases and J by 4 bases, with 6 bases of the junction left unmatched. Germline loops: CDR1 MDHEN, CDR2 SYDVKM. This CDR3 is built from 15 residues. The CDR3 region has the DNA TGTGCCAGCAGTTTGCTGACAGGGATAGGAAACACCATATATTTT. This sequence encodes CASSLLTGIGNTIYF.

DNA for the CDR3: TGTGCCAGCAGTCCGCTCTATGGCTACACCTTC. As protein: CASSPLYGYTF. The V and J genes are TRBV28 and TRBJ1-2; no firm D call. Germline lookup yields CDR1 MDHEN and CDR2 SYDVKM. V lost 5 bases and J 4 bases, leaving 5 bases between the germline ends. The CDR3 extends over 11 amino acids.

This clone came up a few times. The chain employs TRBV9 and TRBJ2-1, with no clear D. Trimming stripped 2 bases from V and 6 bases from J, with 9 bases between. There are 13 residues in the CDR3. Germline V gene sequence: CDR1 SGDLS, CDR2 YYNGEE. The CDR3 here is CASSVSGSNEQFF. CDR3 DNA sequence: TGTGCCAGCAGCGTTTCCGGGTCCAATGAGCAGTTCTTC.

This chain connects TRBV6-1 to TRBJ2-1, with 10 bases aligning to TRBD2. The V gene's germline CDR1 is MNHNS and CDR2 SASEGT. V dropped 5 bases and J dropped 6; count of bases not matched to a gene: 4. This CDR3 is built from 14 residues. The CDR3 is CASSLAGAFNEQFF. In DNA form, the CDR3 reads TGTGCCAGCAGTCTAGCGGGGGCCTTCAATGAGCAGTTCTTC.

The chain couples TRBV2 to TRBJ2-2, with no clear D. Between the trimmed V and J ends, which lost 0 bases and 7 bases, there was a span of 12 bases. CDR1 is SNHLY, CDR2 FYNNEI, per germline. The CDR3 spans 15 residues. The chain's CDR3 is CASSEALRVGGELFF. CDR3 nucleotide sequence: TGTGCCAGCAGTGAAGCGCTTAGGGTTGGCGGGGAGCTGTTTTTT.

The J gene is TRBJ2-2, the V gene TRBV11-3, with no clear D. Germline CDR1 reads SGHNT; CDR2 reads YENEEA. Trimming took off 1 base at V and 4 bases at J, with 7 bases between the two ends. This CDR3 is built from 14 residues. The CDR3: CASSLVGFTGELFF. In DNA form, the CDR3 reads TGTGCCAGCAGCTTAGTGGGATTCACCGGGGAGCTGTTTTTT.

CDR3 sequence (DNA): TGTGCCAGCTCACCCTACTTTCTTGGACAGGATAAAACTTCCTCAGATACGCAGTATTTT. Protein sequence: CASSPYFLGQDKTSSDTQYF. V gene TRBV18 combines with J gene TRBJ2-3; 7 bases align to TRBD1. Germline-derived CDR1 and CDR2 are KGHSH and LQKENI. The CDR3 is made up of 20 amino acids. The V segment lost 3 bases and the J segment 4 bases; nucleotides outside the gene matches: 22.